The 31 T cell receptor beta chains below all came from one sample that was sequenced in a study of cytomegalovirus exposure and HLA in healthy donors. PCR used 60 Vbeta primers and 13 Jbeta primers. Clones were read by immunoSEQ multiplex PCR, and TCRdb kept only the in-frame ones, dropping some. In the table there are around 110,000 clones, 81% of which are singletons. Sequencing was done on a sample of PBMCs. These receptors were obtained from a woman aged 25 to 39 in good health and CMV-seronegative.

V gene TRBV7-2 combines with J gene TRBJ2-1, with 9 bases identical to TRBD1. Germline trimming cut 4 bases from V and 8 bases from J; bases unmatched to any gene: 9. Germline V gives CDR1 SGHTA, CDR2 FQGNSA. This CDR3 is built from 15 residues. The CDR3 DNA follows: TGTGCCAGCAGCTGGGGACAGGGAGGCTGGGATGAGCAGTTCTTC. It encodes CASSWGQGGWDEQFF.

The chain recombines TRBV2 with TRBJ2-7; D not certain. V lost 7 bases to trimming and J lost 2 bases, with 12 bases between them. Germline CDR1 SNHLY, CDR2 FYNNEI. The CDR3 is made up of 13 amino acids. The chain's CDR3 is CASNRLSPYEQYF. The CDR3 bases are TGTGCCAGCAATAGACTCTCACCCTACGAGCAGTACTTC.

The chain has TRBV28 and TRBJ2-1; D perhaps matches TRBD1 (5 bases). CDR3 length: 12 residues. The ends were cut back, 4 bases at V and 8 bases at J, with 9 bases in the middle. The germline CDR1 and CDR2 sequences are MDHEN and SYDVKM. As DNA, the CDR3 is TGTGCCAGCAGTTCAGGGCGATATGAGCAGTTCTTC. Amino acid sequence: CASSSGRYEQFF.

In its sample, this clone was seen a few times. This rearrangement joins TRBV27 to TRBJ1-2, with D possibly TRBD1 on 5 matching bases. The CDR3 extends over 15 amino acids. Trimming removed 5 bases from V and 1 base from J, with 14 bases in between. Per the germline V gene, CDR1 is MNHEY and CDR2 is SMNVEV (reference sequence). In nucleotides, the CDR3 is TGTGCCAGCAGTCCAAGGGGCATCTATAACTATGGCTACACCTTC. It translates to CASSPRGIYNYGYTF.

This clone was observed a single time. V usage is TRBV18 and J usage is TRBJ1-1, with 9 bases lining up with TRBD1. CDR3 length equals 15 residues. V shed 4 bases, J shed 1 base, and the junction held 4 bases outside the gene matches. From germline, CDR1 is KGHSH and CDR2 LQKENI. The CDR3 DNA reads as TGTGCCAGCTCACAGGGACAGGGCCGGAACACTGAAGCTTTCTTT. Its protein product is CASSQGQGRNTEAFF.

Written as DNA, the CDR3 is TGTGCCAGCAGCACGCGAGCGACTAGCGGGGCAAGCACAGATACGCAGTATTTT. Protein product: CASSTRATSGASTDTQYF. The rearrangement links TRBV7-8 to TRBJ2-3, with 11 nucleotides matching TRBD2. J gave up 0 bases and V 5 bases, and 10 bases lay outside the gene matches. The CDR3 has 18 residues. Germline CDR1 is SGHVS and CDR2 is FQNEAQ.

Here the CDR3 reads CASSLARAGEQYF. In DNA, the CDR3 is TGTGCCAGCAGCTTAGCGCGGGCGGGCGAGCAGTACTTC. V gene TRBV7-9 combines with J gene TRBJ2-7, with D maybe TRBD2 (5 bases). Germline CDR1 reads SEHNR; CDR2 reads FQNEAQ (reference sequence). The CDR3 covers 13 residues. Trimming cost V 0 bases and J 6 bases, with 9 bases left between them. The variable domain in full, completed from reference TRBV7-9 and TRBJ2-7, reads DTGVSQNPRHKITKRGQNVTFRCDPISEHNRLYWYRQTLGQGPEFLTYFQNEAQLEKSRLLSDRFSAERPKGSFSTLEIQRTEQGDSAMYLCASSLARAGEQYFGPGTRLTVT.

The chain uses TRBV20-1 and TRBJ1-2; D perhaps matches TRBD1 (5 bases). The V end lost 7 bases, the J end lost 7 bases, and 7 bases lay between the germline ends. This CDR3 contains 9 residues. Germline CDR1 DFQATT, CDR2 SNEGSKA (reference sequence). The DNA of the CDR3 is TGCAGTGTGGGGGGTGGCTACACCTTC. Its translation: CSVGGGYTF.

This rearrangement joins TRBV2 to TRBJ2-5; TRBD2 matches 10 bases. The CDR3 is made up of 17 amino acids. Germline CDR1 SNHLY, CDR2 FYNNEI. Trimming at V came to 4 bases and at J to 5 bases, leaving 13 bases not matched to a gene. The CDR3: CASSAQATSGILETQYF. The DNA for the CDR3 is TGTGCCAGCAGTGCCCAAGCAACTAGCGGGATCCTGGAGACCCAGTACTTC.

The rearrangement joins TRBV27 to TRBJ2-2; 7 bases line up with TRBD2. The germline V gene encodes CDR1 MNHEY and CDR2 SMNVEV (reference sequence). The V gene end was trimmed by 4 bases and the J gene end by 6 bases; junction bases not matched to a gene: 14. The CDR3 runs 17 residues. The CDR3 here is CASSSPRTSLASGELFF. CDR3 nucleotide sequence: TGTGCCAGCAGTTCACCGCGGACTAGTTTGGCATCCGGGGAGCTGTTTTTT.

The chain has TRBV10-3 and TRBJ2-1; 7 bases agree with TRBD1. V was pared by 5 bases and J by 8 bases, with 15 bases of the junction left unmatched. In germline, CDR1 is ENHRY, CDR2 SYGVKD. The length of the CDR3 is 16 residues. The CDR3 DNA is TGTGCCATCAGTCAGACAGGGACGGAAGCTCTGGATGAGCAGTTCTTC. Residues: CAISQTGTEALDEQFF.

The CDR3 nucleotides read TGTGCCAGCAGTTTTACCCCCGGGACTAGCACCAATGAGCAGTTCTTC. This encodes CASSFTPGTSTNEQFF. V is TRBV6-5 and J is TRBJ2-1; TRBD2 matches 9 bases. This CDR3 is built from 16 residues. With 4 bases clipped from V and 6 bases from J, the junction kept 10 bases outside the gene matches. CDR1 and CDR2 (germline): MNHEY, SVGAGI.

The table lists this clone with a count of one. This chain connects TRBV15 to TRBJ2-2; 10 bases are shared with TRBD2. Germline V gene lookup returns CDR1 LNHNV and CDR2 YYDKDF (reference sequence). Trimming cost V 1 base and J 3 bases; bases outside gene matches: 2. This CDR3 is built from 16 residues. The CDR3 sequence: CATSRGLAGDTGELFF. CDR3 nucleotide sequence: TGTGCCACCAGCAGAGGTCTAGCGGGAGACACCGGGGAGCTGTTTTTT.

The rearrangement links TRBV4-3 to TRBJ1-1; TRBD1 might be the D (5 bases). There are 13 residues in the CDR3. Germline assignment: CDR1 LGHNA and CDR2 YSLEER. V lost 4 bases and J 4 bases, leaving 10 bases between the germline ends. The CDR3 loop reads CASSRGVGTEAFF. CDR3 sequence (DNA): TGCGCCAGCAGCCGGGGGGTGGGCACTGAAGCTTTCTTT.

The chain uses TRBV5-1 and TRBJ2-3; possible D gene TRBD2, 5 bases. V gave up 1 base and J gave up 1 base, with 10 bases separating them. The CDR3 covers 15 residues. Germline-derived CDR1 and CDR2 are SGHRS and YFSETQ. CDR3 nucleotides: TGCGCCAGCAGCTTGCCTCTCGGGGGCACAGATACGCAGTATTTT. Amino acids: CASSLPLGGTDTQYF.

CDR3 DNA: TGTGCCAGCAGTCCCGGGACTAGCGGGAGTGGGGCAGAGACCCAGTACTTC. This sequence encodes CASSPGTSGSGAETQYF. This chain uses TRBV6-4 with TRBJ2-5; 14 bases align to TRBD2. The CDR3 spans 17 residues. The V and J ends lost 5 bases and 4 bases, in that order; junction bases with no gene match: 9. CDR1 and CDR2 (germline): MRHNA, SNTAGT.

This chain joins TRBV9 and TRBJ2-1, with 7 bases that match TRBD2. There are 15 residues in the CDR3. Germline assignment: CDR1 SGDLS and CDR2 YYNGEE. J was trimmed by 7 bases and V by 2 bases; bases with no gene match: 9. DNA for the CDR3: TGTGCCAGCAGCGTCGCGGGAGACTCGGGGAATGAGCAGTTCTTC. It translates to CASSVAGDSGNEQFF.

The chain is built from TRBV28 and TRBJ1-2; D unclear. V was shortened by 3 bases and J by 3 bases, with 8 bases between the two germline ends. The length of the CDR3 is 13 residues. Per germline, CDR1 MDHEN and CDR2 SYDVKM. In nucleotides, the CDR3 is TGTGCCAGCAGTTTGCGGGGAGACTATGGCTACACCTTC. Amino acids: CASSLRGDYGYTF.

This chain joins TRBV11-2 and TRBJ2-1, with D unclear. V shed 2 bases and J shed 7 bases, with 18 bases lying between them. Germline loops: CDR1 SGHAT, CDR2 FQNNGV. CDR3 size: 16 residues. The CDR3 reads CASSLPPAVVKNEQFF. The CDR3 coding sequence is TGTGCCAGCAGCTTACCCCCCGCAGTGGTTAAGAATGAGCAGTTCTTC. The full variable domain, completed using reference TRBV11-2 and TRBJ2-1, is EAGVAQSPRYKIIEKRQSVAFWCNPISGHATLYWYQQILGQGPKLLIQFQNNGVVDDSQLPKDRFSAERLKGVDSTLKIQPAKLEDSAVYLCASSLPPAVVKNEQFFGPGTRLTVL.

The genes are TRBV19 and TRBJ1-1; possibly TRBD1 for D (6 bases). Deletions cut 7 bases from V and 6 bases from J, with 18 bases between. CDR3 size: 14 residues. Looked up from germline, CDR1 is LNHDA and CDR2 is SQIVND (reference sequence). This chain's CDR3 is CASTLTGTYSEAFF. CDR3 bases: TGTGCCAGTACCCTCACAGGGACGTACTCTGAAGCTTTCTTT.

This clone has just one count. The chain links TRBV6-5 to TRBJ2-1; the D gene is possibly TRBD2 (5 bases). Trimming removed 3 bases at V and 0 bases at J, with 9 bases between. This CDR3 comprises 15 residues. Germline CDR1 MNHEY, CDR2 SVGAGI. CDR3 region: CASSYEGSSYNEQFF. CDR3 DNA sequence: TGTGCCAGCAGTTATGAGGGAAGCTCCTACAATGAGCAGTTCTTC.

The chain links TRBV7-2 to TRBJ2-7; 10 bases are shared with TRBD2. Germline CDR1 reads SGHTA; CDR2 reads FQGNSA. The CDR3 contains 18 residues. The V gene end was trimmed by 6 bases and the J gene end by 0 bases; junction bases not matched to a gene: 14. The CDR3 bases are TGTGCCAGCAGGTCACGGGGGCTAGCGGGAGTGAGCTCCTACGAGCAGTACTTC. Translation gives CASRSRGLAGVSSYEQYF. The variable domain in full, with the rest retrieved from reference TRBV7-2 and TRBJ2-7, is GAGVSQSPSNKVTEKGKDVELRCDPISGHTALYWYRQSLGQGLEFLIYFQGNSAPDKSGLPSDRFSAERTGGSVSTLTIQRTQQEDSAVYLCASRSRGLAGVSSYEQYFGPGTRLTVT.

With regard to this clone: Within the sample, other DNA sequences also encode this same CDR3. This chain uses TRBV6-6 with TRBJ2-7, with TRBD1 matching 7 bases. The CDR3 sequence is 15 residues long. The ends lost 1 base at V and 3 bases at J; junction bases unmatched: 6. Germline lookup yields CDR1 MNHNY and CDR2 SVGAGI (reference sequence). The CDR3 loop reads CASSYFVGTDYEQYF. CDR3 coding DNA: TGTGCCAGCAGTTACTTCGTGGGGACAGACTACGAGCAGTACTTC.

The chain employs TRBV7-3 and TRBJ1-4; TRBD1 might be the D (6 bases). V lost 4 bases and J lost 8, with 11 bases in between. This CDR3 region has 13 residues. Looked up from germline, CDR1 is SGHTA and CDR2 is FQGTGA. As DNA, the CDR3 is TGTGCCAGCAGCTACAGGGAGGGCGAAAAACTGTTTTTT. Its protein is CASSYREGEKLFF.

V usage is TRBV9 and J usage is TRBJ2-7; 8 nucleotides align to TRBD2. Germline values: CDR1 SGDLS, CDR2 YYNGEE. The CDR3 spans 15 residues. J gave up 1 base and V 0 bases, and 3 bases lay outside the gene matches. CDR3 protein: CASSVGVAGSYEQYF. For the CDR3, the DNA is TGTGCCAGCAGCGTAGGAGTAGCGGGGTCCTACGAGCAGTACTTC. The variable domain in full, with the rest retrieved from reference TRBV9 and TRBJ2-7, is DSGVTQTPKHLITATGQRVTLRCSPRSGDLSVYWYQQSLDQGLQFLIQYYNGEERAKGNILERFSAQQFPDLHSELNLSSLELGDSALYFCASSVGVAGSYEQYFGPGTRLTVT.

The chain carries TRBV29-1 and TRBJ2-1, with 15 bases lining up with TRBD2. V gave up 5 bases and J gave up 15 bases; unmatched junction bases: 14. Germline V gene sequence: CDR1 SQVTM, CDR2 ANQGSEA. This CDR3 contains 15 residues. The CDR3 DNA follows: TGCAGCGTTCATACGGCCGGACTAGCGGGAGGGCCCTGGTTCTTC. Protein: CSVHTAGLAGGPWFF.

This sequence joins TRBV6-4 and TRBJ2-1, with 16 bases aligning to TRBD2. The CDR3 extends over 17 amino acids. The V segment lost 6 bases and the J segment 9 bases; nucleotides outside the gene matches: 11. Per germline, CDR1 MRHNA and CDR2 SNTAGT. CDR3 nucleotide sequence: TGTGCCAGCAGCCCCGGGACTAGCGGGAGGGCCGTGGTTGAGCAGTTCTTC. Translating it yields CASSPGTSGRAVVEQFF.

The chain uses TRBV5-4 and TRBJ2-3, with a possible D match to TRBD2 (5 bases). Germline V gene data show CDR1 as SGHNT and CDR2 as YYREEE (reference sequence). Trimming took 0 bases from V and 2 from J, leaving 13 bases between them. CDR3 size: 16 residues. The CDR3 reads CASSLVSGINTDTQYF. The CDR3, as DNA: TGTGCCAGCAGCTTGGTTTCGGGGATTAACACAGATACGCAGTATTTT. Complete variable domain (other parts from reference TRBV5-4 and TRBJ2-3): ETGVTQSPTHLIKTRGQQVTLRCSSQSGHNTVSWYQQALGQGPQFIFQYYREEENGRGNFPPRFSGLQFPNYSSELNVNALELDDSALYLCASSLVSGINTDTQYFGPGTRLTVL.

The V and J genes are TRBV19 and TRBJ2-3, with D possibly being TRBD1 (5 bases). Germline V gives CDR1 LNHDA, CDR2 SQIVND (reference sequence). V was shortened by 10 bases and J by 2 bases, with 13 bases between the two germline ends. This CDR3 comprises 13 residues. In DNA, the CDR3 is TGTGCCACTTGGGGCTATGACACAGATACGCAGTATTTT. Its translation: CATWGYDTDTQYF.

This chain connects TRBV11-3 to TRBJ2-1; possibly TRBD1 for D (6 bases). The CDR3 totals 14 residues. Germline V CDR1 and CDR2: SGHNT, YENEEA. Deletions cut 0 bases from V and 6 bases from J, with 9 bases between. The CDR3 bases are TGTGCCAGCAGCTTAGAACAGGGCATCAATGAGCAGTTCTTC. It is translated as CASSLEQGINEQFF. Looking up the rest from reference TRBV11-3 and TRBJ2-1 gives the full variable domain: EAGVVQSPRYKIIEKKQPVAFWCNPISGHNTLYWYLQNLGQGPELLIRYENEEAVDDSQLPKDRFSAERLKGVDSTLKIQPAELGDSAVYLCASSLEQGINEQFFGPGTRLTVL.

V usage is TRBV19 and J usage is TRBJ2-1; weak D call: TRBD2 (5 bases). This CDR3 comprises 16 residues. Germline lookup yields CDR1 LNHDA and CDR2 SQIVND (reference sequence). Trimming pared 0 bases from V and 0 bases from J, leaving 9 bases between. In DNA, the CDR3 is TGTGCCAGTAGTATAGAAGGAGGAAGCTCCTACAATGAGCAGTTCTTC. As protein: CASSIEGGSSYNEQFF.